A selection of T cell receptor beta chains follows, all from one sample in a study of tumor-infiltrating lymphocytes in primary liver carcinoma. Via MiXCR, TCRdb re-called the multiplex PCR reads, giving one row per CDR3 protein. The sample has approximately 110,000 distinct CDR3 sequences, around two thirds seen once; the top ten hold around 9%. Sequenced sample: liver tumor tissue from sampling region 1. All receptors come from an older woman with primary liver carcinoma and hepatitis B virus infection. Both conserved end residues are part of each CDR3. The D gene is left open where the match is weak. Expanded clones are given a class, and other clones once, few, many or no size at all.

-	-	TRBV4-1	TRBJ2-3	TGCACCAGCAGCCAAGGGGGTGGATATAGTACAGATACGCAGTATTTT	CTSSQGGGYSTDTQYF
-	-	TRBV5-1	TRBJ2-2	TGCGCCAGCAGCTTGGGGAATGTGAACACCGGGGAGCTGTTTTTT	CASSLGNVNTGELFF
TRBD1	few	TRBV30	TRBJ2-7	TGTGCCTGGAAACAGGGGACCTACGAGCAGTACTTC	CAWKQGTYEQYF
-	-	TRBV7-3	TRBJ2-3	TGTGCCAGCAGCTTAACAGGGTTAGCAGATACGCAGTATTTT	CASSLTGLADTQYF
-	-	TRBV11-2	TRBJ1-4	TGTGCCAGCAGCTTCCAGGACGAGGGTGAAGAACTGTTTTTT	CASSFQDEGEELFF
TRBD2	-	TRBV11-3	TRBJ2-2	TGCGCCAGCGGTGCGGGGGGACCGATCGGGGAGCTGTATTTT	CASGAGGPIGELYF
TRBD2	many	TRBV12-3/TRBV12-4	TRBJ2-3	TGTGCCAGCAGTCCTTATCGGGGGGGGTTGTTTGGCACAGATACGCAGTATTTT	CASSPYRGGLFGTDTQYF
-	-	TRBV20-1	TRBJ2-4	TGCAGTGCTAGCACCGGGACCGTCAGGAACATTCAGTACTTC	CSASTGTVRNIQYF
TRBD1	many	TRBV10-3	TRBJ1-2	TGTGCCATCAGTGAGGCGGGACAGGCCATATCTGGCTACACCTTC	CAISEAGQAISGYTF
-	-	TRBV11-2	TRBJ2-1	TGTGCCGGCAGCTCCCCCGGGGCTAGCCTGGATGAGGAGTTCTTC	CAGSSPGASLDEEFF
TRBD1	-	TRBV11-2	TRBJ2-1	TGTGCCAGCAGATTGGACAGGGCCGATAAGCAGTTCTTC	CASRLDRADKQFF
-	once	TRBV11-2	TRBJ1-1	TGTGACAGCAGAGGACAGTTGAACACTGAAGCTCTCTTT	CDSRGQLNTEALF
-	many	TRBV6-1	TRBJ2-5	TGTGCCAGCAAGGCCAGGGATCTTAACCAAGAGACCCAGTACTTC	CASKARDLNQETQYF
TRBD1	many	TRBV29-1	TRBJ2-7	TGCAGCGCGCAGGACAGGGGGCGTGCCTCGGAGCAGTACTTC	CSAQDRGRASEQYF
-	-	TRBV11-1	TRBJ2-7	TGTGCCAGCAGCCCAAGTACGGACTACGAGCAGTACTTT	CASSPSTDYEQYF
-	-	TRBV11-2	TRBJ2-3	TGTGCCAGCAGCTTAACAGCTAGCATAGATACGCAGTATTTT	CASSLTASIDTQYF
-	many	TRBV12-3/TRBV12-4	TRBJ2-5	TGTGCCAGCAGTTTTGGGGTTCGAGAGACCCAGTACTTC	CASSFGVRETQYF
-	few	TRBV5-1	TRBJ1-1	TGCGCCAGCAGCTTGGCCGGGATGGCCGGCACTGAAGCTTTCTTT	CASSLAGMAGTEAFF
-	few	TRBV14	TRBJ2-3	TGTGCCAGCAGCCACCCATCTTCTACGCAGTATTTT	CASSHPSSTQYF
-	-	TRBV11-2	TRBJ1-1	TGCGCCAGCAGTTGGCGAGTGAACACTGAAGCTTTCTTT	CASSWRVNTEAFF
-	-	TRBV6-5	TRBJ2-3	TGTGCCAGCAGTTACGGGGCGAGTACTAGCACAGATACACAGTATTTT	CASSYGASTSTDTQYF
TRBD2	-	TRBV11-2	TRBJ2-3	TGTGCCAGCAGCTCCCGACTAGCGGGAGACGGGGGTATGCAGTATTTT	CASSSRLAGDGGMQYF
TRBD2	-	TRBV5-1	TRBJ2-7	TGCGCCAGCGGCTCTCACTTAGGCGGGAGCTCCTACGAGCAGTACTTC	CASGSHLGGSSYEQYF
-	-	TRBV5-6	TRBJ2-3	TGTGCCAGCAACTTTCGAGGGGGGACAGATACGCAGTATTTT	CASNFRGGTDTQYF
-	-	TRBV6-1	TRBJ2-1	TGTGCTACCCGGCGGGCGGGCTCCTACAATGAGCAGTTCTTC	CATRRAGSYNEQFF
-	-	TRBV6-1	TRBJ2-2	TGTGCCAGCACGTTTGGAGAGCCACACACCGGGGTGCTGTTTTTT	CASTFGEPHTGVLFF
TRBD2	few	TRBV28	TRBJ2-7	TGTGCCAGCAAAACCAGCGGGAGCCAGCCCTACGAGCAGTACTTC	CASKTSGSQPYEQYF
-	many	TRBV10-3	TRBJ1-2	TGTGCCATCAGTGAGTCGAGGGGAGGCTACACCTTC	CAISESRGGYTF
TRBD1	few	TRBV28	TRBJ2-4	TGTGCCAGCAGTTCCAGGGGACAGGTGGGCAAAAACATTCAGTACTTC	CASSSRGQVGKNIQYF
-	-	TRBV12-3/TRBV12-4	TRBJ1-4	TGTACCAGCAGTTTGGTACCACTACGGGCTACTGAAAGACTGTTTTTT	CTSSLVPLRATERLFF
-	many	TRBV29-1	TRBJ2-2	TGCAGCGTTATTCTGGTCTCCCCCGGGGAGCTGTTTTTT	CSVILVSPGELFF
-	few	TRBV7-9	TRBJ2-5	TGTGCCAGCAGCTCCTTATTCGGCGGAGTCCAAGAGACCCAGTACTTC	CASSSLFGGVQETQYF
-	many	TRBV12-3/TRBV12-4	TRBJ1-4	TGTGCCAGCAGTTTATTAAGGTCGACTAATGAAAAACTGTTTTTT	CASSLLRSTNEKLFF
-	medium-sized	TRBV10-3	TRBJ1-5	TGTGCCATCTCGACGACAAATCAGCCCCAGCATTTT	CAISTTNQPQHF
-	-	TRBV28	TRBJ1-1	TGTGCCAGCAGTTACGTACGCCCTAACACCAACACTGAAGCTTTCTTT	CASSYVRPNTNTEAFF
-	-	TRBV7-6	TRBJ2-1	TGTGATAGCAGCTTATCCCTAGGAAACAATGAGCAGTTCTTC	CDSSLSLGNNEQFF
-	-	TRBV10-3	TRBJ2-3	TGTGCCATCAGTGACGAGCGACCTAGCACAGATACGCAGTATTTT	CAISDERPSTDTQYF
TRBD2	-	TRBV11-3	TRBJ2-1	TGTGCCAGTAGCCCGGGACTAGCGGGAGGAGAGCAGTTCTTC	CASSPGLAGGEQFF
-	-	TRBV11-3	TRBJ2-2	TGTGCCGGCAGGGGAACTATGGCGACCGGGGAGCTGTCTTTT	CAGRGTMATGELSF
-	-	TRBV7-9	TRBJ2-7	TGTGCCAGCAGCTGGGCGGACATGGTAGGGCCCCACCTCGTCTACGAGCAGTACTTC	CASSWADMVGPHLVYEQYF
-	-	TRBV11-2	TRBJ1-1	TGTACCAGCAACCAAGGGGTGACTGGAGCTTTCTTT	CTSNQGVTGAFF
TRBD2	-	TRBV11-2	TRBJ2-1	TGTGCTAACAGCCCGACTAGCGGCTACTCCTACAATGAGCAGTTCTTC	CANSPTSGYSYNEQFF
TRBD2	few	TRBV6-6	TRBJ2-1	TGTGCCGGCAGTTCCCCTGATATTGCGGGAGGGCCAGGAATCTTC	CAGSSPDIAGGPGIF
-	-	TRBV12-3/TRBV12-4	TRBJ1-4	TGTGCCAGCAGCCGCATGGGAGGAAATGAAAAACTGTTTTTT	CASSRMGGNEKLFF